Presented here are 29 T cell receptor beta chains from one specimen sequenced in a study of blood T cell repertoires in COVID-19. Sequencing used immunoSEQ multiplex PCR; TCRdb keeps in-frame clones, though not all of them. The repertoire holds 130,000 to 150,000 clones, with around four fifths as singletons. The sequenced material came from peripheral blood. Receptors were obtained from a human donor in a cohort sampled during active COVID-19.

This rearrangement joins TRBV18 to TRBJ1-1; D ambiguous. V was trimmed by 3 bases and J by 1 base, leaving 6 bases between them. The CDR3 covers 13 residues. The germline CDR1 and CDR2 sequences are KGHSH and LQKENI. The CDR3: CASSPTPNTEAFF. In DNA form, the CDR3 reads TGTGCCAGCTCACCTACACCGAACACTGAAGCTTTCTTT.

The chain uses TRBV9 and TRBJ2-1; 7 bases are a match to TRBD1. Germline lookup yields CDR1 SGDLS and CDR2 YYNGEE. The V and J ends lost 1 base and 5 bases, in that order; junction bases with no gene match: 6. This CDR3 has 15 residues. CDR3 nucleotides: TGTGCCAGCAGCGTAAGCAGGACAGGACACAATGAGCAGTTCTTC. It translates to CASSVSRTGHNEQFF.

The chain uses TRBV2 and TRBJ1-4, with D possibly matching TRBD1 (5 bases). The CDR3 totals 15 residues. Germline V lookup: CDR1 SNHLY, CDR2 FYNNEI. Trimming left V 5 bases short and J 0 bases short, with 10 bases between. The CDR3 loop is CASSLTVSTNEKLFF. In DNA form, the CDR3 reads TGTGCCAGCAGTCTGACAGTTTCAACTAATGAAAAACTGTTTTTT. Filled out from reference TRBV2 and TRBJ1-4, the complete variable domain reads EPEVTQTPSHQVTQMGQEVILRCVPISNHLYFYWYRQILGQKVEFLVSFYNNEISEKSEIFDDQFSVERPDGSNFTLKIRSTKLEDSAMYFCASSLTVSTNEKLFFGSGTQLSVL.

The chain carries TRBV19 and TRBJ1-3; D is undetermined. Germline V lookup: CDR1 LNHDA, CDR2 SQIVND (reference sequence). V lost 8 bases, J lost 2 bases, and 10 bases lay in between. The CDR3 has 13 residues. The CDR3 sequence: CASQKEAGNTIYF. The DNA for the CDR3 is TGTGCCAGTCAGAAGGAGGCTGGAAACACCATATATTTT.

The gene calls are TRBV20-1 and TRBJ2-7; D not resolved. From germline, CDR1 is DFQATT and CDR2 SNEGSKA (reference sequence). This CDR3 is built from 10 residues. V shed 6 bases and J shed 6 bases, with 9 bases lying between them. CDR3 residues: CSAGVGEQYF. The CDR3 DNA reads as TGCAGTGCGGGCGTTGGCGAGCAGTACTTC.

The V and J genes are TRBV6-5 and TRBJ2-2; D is possibly TRBD1 (5 bases). The CDR3 loop spans 16 amino acids. Germline lookup yields CDR1 MNHEY and CDR2 SVGAGI. V was clipped by 0 bases and J by 2 bases, with 10 bases between them. CDR3 DNA: TGTGCCAGCAGTTACTCGACGACAGTAAACACCGGGGAGCTGTTTTTT. Translated: CASSYSTTVNTGELFF.

CDR3 in amino acids: CASSPTGQTLSAFF. Written as DNA, the CDR3 is TGCGCCAGCAGCCCAACCGGACAGACCTTGTCTGCTTTCTTT. J is TRBJ1-1 and V is TRBV5-1; D perhaps matches TRBD1 (6 bases). V was shortened by 4 bases and J by 11 bases, with 21 bases between the two germline ends. CDR1 is SGHRS, CDR2 YFSETQ, per germline. The CDR3 length is 14 residues.

V is TRBV3-1 (or the pseudogene TRBV3-2) and J is TRBJ1-4, with D hard to call. The germline CDR1 and CDR2 sequences are LGHDT and YNNKEL (reference sequence). With 4 bases removed from V and 4 bases from J, the gap between germline ends came to 16 bases. CDR3 size: 16 residues. The CDR3 spells CASSRSTGSNNEKLFF. CDR3 DNA sequence: TGTGCCAGCAGCCGTAGCACGGGATCCAATAATGAAAAACTGTTTTTT.

This clone was recorded only once. DNA of the CDR3: TGTGCCAGCAGCCAAGACTTTTCCTACGAGCAGTACTTC. This sequence encodes CASSQDFSYEQYF. The V gene is TRBV14, the J gene TRBJ2-7, with D uncertain. This CDR3 has 13 residues. The V end lost 0 bases, the J end lost 1 base, and 4 bases lay between the germline ends. Germline-derived CDR1 and CDR2 are SGHDN and FVKESK.

The rearrangement uses TRBV6-2 or TRBV6-3 and TRBJ1-2; 7 nucleotides line up with TRBD1. The trim removed 5 bases at V and 5 bases at J, leaving 5 bases unmatched. CDR3 length: 13 amino acids. CDR1 is MNHEY, CDR2 SVGEGT, per germline. CDR3 nucleotide sequence: TGTGCCAGCAGTCCCACAGGGGAGTATGGCTACACCTTC. It translates to CASSPTGEYGYTF.

The chain combines TRBV19 with TRBJ2-3, with TRBD2 matching 7 bases. V was clipped by 9 bases and J by 2 bases; unmatched bases: 11. Looked up from germline, CDR1 is LNHDA and CDR2 is SQIVND (reference sequence). The CDR3 sequence is 15 residues long. The DNA of the CDR3 is TGTGCCAGCCGGCCGGGGGGTGCCTTCACAGATACGCAGTATTTT. Its translation: CASRPGGAFTDTQYF.

A single count supports this clone. J is TRBJ1-2 and V is TRBV3-1 (or the pseudogene TRBV3-2), with D unclear. Germline V gives CDR1 LGHDT, CDR2 YNNKEL (reference sequence). Trimming took 3 bases from V and 0 from J, leaving 8 bases between them. This CDR3 has 14 residues. The CDR3, as DNA: TGTGCCAGCAGCCAGGGCACCGCTAACTATGGCTACACCTTC. As protein: CASSQGTANYGYTF.

This sequence joins TRBV7-2 and TRBJ1-1; TRBD1 might be the D (6 bases). CDR3 length: 15 amino acids. Germline CDR1 is SGHTA and CDR2 is FQGNSA. Trimming left V 2 bases short and J 2 bases short, with 12 bases between. The DNA for the CDR3 is TGTGCCAGCAGCTTATTATGGACAGTAAACACTGAAGCTTTCTTT. As protein: CASSLLWTVNTEAFF. Full variable domain (outside the CDR3, taken from reference TRBV7-2 and TRBJ1-1): GAGVSQSPSNKVTEKGKDVELRCDPISGHTALYWYRQSLGQGLEFLIYFQGNSAPDKSGLPSDRFSAERTGGSVSTLTIQRTQQEDSAVYLCASSLLWTVNTEAFFGQGTRLTVV.

This chain uses TRBV2 with TRBJ2-7; D is ambiguous. Trimming took off 4 bases at V and 1 base at J, with 11 bases between the two ends. The CDR3 covers 14 residues. CDR1 SNHLY and CDR2 FYNNEI come from the germline V gene. The CDR3 DNA is TGTGCCAGCAGTGTGAAGACACCTTCCTACGAGCAGTACTTC. Its protein product is CASSVKTPSYEQYF.

V usage is TRBV6-5 and J usage is TRBJ2-3, with 8 bases aligning to TRBD1. The CDR3 covers 14 residues. Germline V gene lookup returns CDR1 MNHEY and CDR2 SVGAGI. V was clipped by 6 bases and J by 5 bases; unmatched bases: 7. CDR3 in amino acids: CASRWQGAGDTQYF. The DNA of the CDR3 is TGTGCCAGCAGGTGGCAGGGGGCAGGAGATACGCAGTATTTT.

This clone was recorded once. The CDR3 DNA sequence: TGTGCCAGCAGCTTTGGGACAGGGAGAGGAGGAGATACGCAGTATTTT. This encodes CASSFGTGRGGDTQYF. This chain connects TRBV11-2 to TRBJ2-3; 9 bases line up with TRBD1. This CDR3 is 16 amino acids long. With 3 bases clipped from V and 5 bases from J, the junction kept 9 bases outside the gene matches. The germline V gene has CDR1 SGHAT and CDR2 FQNNGV.

The chain couples TRBV7-2 to TRBJ2-2; D perhaps matches TRBD2 (6 bases). Germline values: CDR1 SGHTA, CDR2 FQGNSA. This CDR3 is 16 amino acids long. The ends were cut back, 3 bases at V and 1 base at J, with 12 bases in the middle. CDR3: CASSLKAGRNTGELFF. CDR3 sequence (DNA): TGTGCCAGCAGCTTGAAGGCGGGGAGGAACACCGGGGAGCTGTTTTTT.

V gene TRBV6-5 combines with J gene TRBJ2-1, with D possibly matching TRBD1 (6 bases). The germline V gene encodes CDR1 MNHEY and CDR2 SVGAGI. Trimming removed 7 bases from V and 12 bases from J, with 25 bases in between. The CDR3 extends over 15 amino acids. CDR3 nucleotides: TGTGCCAGCATCACCGGACAGAGCTCAATGAGCTGGCAGTTCTTC. Protein product: CASITGQSSMSWQFF.

The chain uses TRBV27 and TRBJ1-4; D is undetermined. Germline CDR1 reads MNHEY; CDR2 reads SMNVEV (reference sequence). V was trimmed by 3 bases and J by 0 bases, leaving 8 bases between them. The CDR3 runs 15 residues. The CDR3 DNA follows: TGTGCCAGCAGTTTCGCAGGAACAACTAATGAAAAACTGTTTTTT. Translated: CASSFAGTTNEKLFF.

The chain joins TRBV5-4 to TRBJ2-7; tentatively, D is TRBD1 (6 bases). CDR1 is SGHNT and CDR2 is YYREEE in the germline V gene (reference sequence). This CDR3 comprises 13 residues. Deletions cut 7 bases from V and 2 bases from J, with 13 bases between. CDR3 residues: CASSRGRAYEQYF. In DNA, the CDR3 is TGTGCCAGCTCCAGGGGCAGGGCCTACGAGCAGTACTTC.

V gene TRBV27 combines with J gene TRBJ1-2; 11 bases align to TRBD1. CDR3 length equals 15 residues. The J segment lost 4 bases and the V segment lost 5 bases, leaving 6 bases of the junction unmatched. Per the germline V gene, CDR1 is MNHEY and CDR2 is SMNVEV (reference sequence). The CDR3 region is CASSTWTGGVYGYTF. The CDR3 bases are TGTGCCAGCAGTACCTGGACAGGGGGCGTCTATGGCTACACCTTC.

The chain has TRBV6-1 and TRBJ2-7; TRBD2 agrees at 14 bases. Germline assignment: CDR1 MNHNS and CDR2 SASEGT. V lost 4 bases, J lost 0 bases, and 5 bases stayed unmatched. This CDR3 is 17 amino acids long. The CDR3 region has the DNA TGTGCCAGCAGTGCTGGGACTAGCGGGGGCCTCTCCTACGAGCAGTACTTC. The encoded protein is CASSAGTSGGLSYEQYF.

This sequence joins TRBV19 and TRBJ2-7, with a possible D match to TRBD2 (5 bases). Trimming took 11 bases from V and 2 from J, leaving 16 bases between them. Per germline, CDR1 LNHDA and CDR2 SQIVND (reference sequence). CDR3 length: 13 amino acids. CDR3 in amino acids: CASSPGYPYEQYF. In DNA, the CDR3 is TGTGCCTCTAGCCCGGGTTACCCCTACGAGCAGTACTTC.

The V call is TRBV3-1 (or the pseudogene TRBV3-2), the J call TRBJ2-3, with 13 bases matching TRBD2. Trimming at V came to 5 bases and at J to 4 bases, leaving 3 bases not matched to a gene. The CDR3 consists of 15 residues. The germline V gene encodes CDR1 LGHDT and CDR2 YNNKEL (reference sequence). The CDR3, as DNA: TGTGCCAGCAGCGTACTAGCGGGGGGGCCAGATACGCAGTATTTT. It yields the protein CASSVLAGGPDTQYF.

This clone was observed a few times. The gene calls are TRBV19 and TRBJ1-2; D not resolved. The germline V gene encodes CDR1 LNHDA and CDR2 SQIVND (reference sequence). Trimming left V 2 bases short and J 8 bases short, with 18 bases between. The CDR3 spans 15 residues. CDR3 sequence (DNA): TGTGCCAGTAGTATACGCTTTGGGAGCCTCGGGGGCTACACCTTC. It is translated as CASSIRFGSLGGYTF.

By share, this clone ranks as medium-sized (0.01 to 0.1%). The chain couples TRBV15 to TRBJ2-3, with 12 nucleotides matching TRBD2. Germline assignment: CDR1 LNHNV and CDR2 YYDKDF (reference sequence). The V gene end was trimmed by 8 bases and the J gene end by 4 bases; junction bases not matched to a gene: 7. This CDR3 has 15 amino acids. The CDR3 spells CATSASGGAADTQYF. The CDR3 DNA reads TGTGCCACCTCCGCTAGCGGGGGGGCAGCAGATACGCAGTATTTT.

This rearrangement joins TRBV12-5 to TRBJ1-4; D perhaps matches TRBD1 (5 bases). Germline V gives CDR1 LGHNT, CDR2 FRNRAP. The CDR3 is 13 amino acids. This CDR3 is CAEKGPLDEKLFF. The CDR3 DNA is TGTGCCGAAAAGGGGCCCCTTGATGAAAAACTGTTTTTT.

This chain links TRBV11-2 with TRBJ2-7; TRBD2 matches at 12 bases. The germline gives CDR1 SGHAT, CDR2 FQNNGV. The V gene end was trimmed by 3 bases and the J gene end by 0 bases; junction bases not matched to a gene: 12. There are 19 residues in the CDR3. Here the CDR3 DNA reads TGTGCCAGCAGCTTCCCCGGACTAGCGGGGCTCATTAGCTCCTACGAGCAGTACTTC. Translated, it gives CASSFPGLAGLISSYEQYF.

The chain joins TRBV12-5 to TRBJ2-3; a weak D match, TRBD1 (6 bases). V lost 0 bases, J lost 1 base, and 14 bases lay in between. CDR1 LGHNT and CDR2 FRNRAP come from the germline V gene. The CDR3 is made up of 17 amino acids. The CDR3 region is CASGLVRTGSGTDTQYF. The CDR3 DNA sequence: TGTGCTAGTGGTTTGGTACGCACAGGGAGTGGCACAGATACGCAGTATTTT.